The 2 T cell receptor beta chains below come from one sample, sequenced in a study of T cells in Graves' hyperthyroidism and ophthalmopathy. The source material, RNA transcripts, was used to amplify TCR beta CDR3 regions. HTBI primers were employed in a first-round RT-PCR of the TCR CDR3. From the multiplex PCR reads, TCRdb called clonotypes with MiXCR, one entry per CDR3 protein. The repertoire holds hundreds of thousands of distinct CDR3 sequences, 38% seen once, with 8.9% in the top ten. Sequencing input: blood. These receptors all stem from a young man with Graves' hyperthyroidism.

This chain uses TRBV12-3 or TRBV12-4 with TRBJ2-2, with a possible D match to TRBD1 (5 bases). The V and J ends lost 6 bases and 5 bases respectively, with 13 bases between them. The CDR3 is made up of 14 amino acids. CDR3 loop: CASRAPDSTGELFF. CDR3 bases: TGTGCCAGCAGAGCCCCTGACAGTACCGGGGAGCTGTTTTTT.

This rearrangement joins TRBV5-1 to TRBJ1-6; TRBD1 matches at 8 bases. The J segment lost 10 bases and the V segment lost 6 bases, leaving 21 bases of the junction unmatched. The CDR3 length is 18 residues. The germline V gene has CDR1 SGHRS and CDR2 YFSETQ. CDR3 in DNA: TGCGCCAGCACCCAGGGGGCCTCTGGGGCCAACGAAGGATCACCCCTCCACTTT. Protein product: CASTQGASGANEGSPLHF.